These 5 T cell receptor beta chains originate from one sample sequenced in a study of cytotoxic CD8 clonotypes in ibrutinib-treated CLL. Libraries were prepared by immunoSEQ multiplex PCR; TCRdb keeps only in-frame clonotypes and omits some of them. The sample yields 150,000 to 250,000 clones, about 72% seen once. The sample consisted of PBMCs, taken after 24 months of ibrutinib treatment. The receptors stem from a human donor with chronic lymphocytic leukemia.

The rearrangement links TRBV7-2 to TRBJ2-3; D is perhaps TRBD1 (6 bases). The CDR3 is 16 residues long. The V end lost 3 bases, the J end lost 2 bases, and 15 bases lay between the germline ends. From germline, CDR1 is SGHTA and CDR2 FQGNSA. CDR3: CASSLGVQGITDTQYF. For the CDR3, the DNA is TGTGCCAGCAGCTTGGGGGTACAGGGTATCACAGATACGCAGTATTTT. The full variable domain, in which reference TRBV7-2 and TRBJ2-3 provide the parts outside the CDR3, is GAGVSQSPSNKVTEKGKDVELRCDPISGHTALYWYRQSLGQGLEFLIYFQGNSAPDKSGLPSDRFSAERTGGSVSTLTIQRTQQEDSAVYLCASSLGVQGITDTQYFGPGTRLTVL.

The chain links TRBV6-5 to TRBJ2-5; unclear D gene. The CDR3 extends over 13 amino acids. Germline CDR1 MNHEY, CDR2 SVGAGI. V was cut by 6 bases and J by 4 bases, with 12 bases left in between. The CDR3 reads CASRRPFSETQYF. The CDR3 nucleotides are TGTGCCAGCAGGCGACCATTTTCAGAGACCCAGTACTTC.

This clone was seen a single time. This chain uses TRBV4-2 with TRBJ2-1; 9 positions match TRBD2. V lost 0 bases, J lost 10 bases, and 13 bases stayed unmatched. The CDR3 has 17 amino acids. In germline, CDR1 is LGHNA, CDR2 YNFKEQ. CDR3 in amino acids: CASSQDLGTSSGVEQFF. CDR3 in DNA: TGTGCCAGCAGCCAAGATCTCGGGACTAGCTCGGGTGTCGAGCAGTTCTTC.

The chain is built from TRBV9 and TRBJ2-7; a possible D gene is TRBD2 (5 bases). The V end lost 1 base, the J end lost 4 bases, and 18 bases lay between the germline ends. The V gene's germline CDR1 is SGDLS and CDR2 YYNGEE. This CDR3 is built from 16 residues. The CDR3, as DNA: TGTGCCAGCAGCGTAACAATCTCGGCTAGCAGTTACGAGCAGTACTTC. This codes for CASSVTISASSYEQYF.

The chain uses TRBV10-3 and TRBJ2-7; TRBD2 agrees at 9 bases. CDR3 length equals 13 residues. Germline lookup yields CDR1 ENHRY and CDR2 SYGVKD. Germline trimming cut 6 bases from V and 7 bases from J; bases unmatched to any gene: 7. CDR3 sequence (DNA): TGTGCCATCAGCGTAGCGGGAGTAGGGGAGCAGTACTTC. Translating it yields CAISVAGVGEQYF.